This TCR beta chain emerged from a study of identical twins. General study findings and limits: Invariant MAIT and iNKT cells could partly confound zero-insertion analyses. Abundant cord blood beta clonotypes carried fewer insertions; memory repertoires showed none. Twins' surplus sharing was weaker for beta out-of-frame sequences.

TCRdb ran MiXCR on the 5' RACE reads and lists one entry per CDR3 protein. The sample shows around 1.7 million distinct CDR3 sequences, around 29% of them seen only once. About this clonotype itself: What it binds is unknown.

This CDR3 is 13 amino acids long. Deletions cut 10 bases from V and 6 bases from J, with 16 bases between. Germline V lookup: CDR1 MDHEN, CDR2 SYDVKM. Sequencing was performed on cord blood. This receptor was taken from a newborn girl in good health. The V call is TRBV28, the J call TRBJ2-1; D not certain. CDR3 sequence: CATLNWVGNEQFF. The CDR3 DNA follows: TGTGCCACCCTTAATTGGGTCGGCAATGAGCAGTTCTTC.